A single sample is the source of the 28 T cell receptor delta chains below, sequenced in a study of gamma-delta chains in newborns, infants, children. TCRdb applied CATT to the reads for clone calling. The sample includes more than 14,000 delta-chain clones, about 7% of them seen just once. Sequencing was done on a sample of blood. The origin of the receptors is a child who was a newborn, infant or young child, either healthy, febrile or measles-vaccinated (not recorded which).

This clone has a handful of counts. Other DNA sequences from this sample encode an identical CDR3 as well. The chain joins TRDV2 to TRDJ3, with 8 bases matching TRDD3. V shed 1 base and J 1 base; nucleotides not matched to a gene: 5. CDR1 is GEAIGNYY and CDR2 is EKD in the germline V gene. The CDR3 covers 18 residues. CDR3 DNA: TGTGCCTGTGACACTGGGGGATCTTGGTCCTGGGACACCCGACAGATGTTTTTC. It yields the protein CACDTGGSWSWDTRQMFF.

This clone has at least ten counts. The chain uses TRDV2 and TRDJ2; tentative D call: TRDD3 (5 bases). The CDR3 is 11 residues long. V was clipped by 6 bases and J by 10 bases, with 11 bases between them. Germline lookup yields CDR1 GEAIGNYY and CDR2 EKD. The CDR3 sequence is CACCGEEQLFF. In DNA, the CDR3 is TGTGCCTGTTGCGGGGAAGAACAACTCTTCTTT.

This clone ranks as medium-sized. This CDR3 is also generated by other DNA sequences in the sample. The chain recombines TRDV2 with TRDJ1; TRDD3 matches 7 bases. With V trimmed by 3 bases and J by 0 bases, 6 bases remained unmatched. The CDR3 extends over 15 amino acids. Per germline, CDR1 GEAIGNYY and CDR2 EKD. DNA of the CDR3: TGTGCCTGTGACCTACTGGGGTCGTACACCGATAAACTCATCTTT. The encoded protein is CACDLLGSYTDKLIF.

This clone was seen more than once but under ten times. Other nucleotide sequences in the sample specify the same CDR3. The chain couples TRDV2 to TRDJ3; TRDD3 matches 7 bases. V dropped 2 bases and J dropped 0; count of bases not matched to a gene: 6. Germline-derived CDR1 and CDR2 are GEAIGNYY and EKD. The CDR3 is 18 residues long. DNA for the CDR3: TGTGCCTGTGACATCCTGGGGGGGACCTCCTGGGACACCCGACAGATGTTTTTC. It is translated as CACDILGGTSWDTRQMFF.

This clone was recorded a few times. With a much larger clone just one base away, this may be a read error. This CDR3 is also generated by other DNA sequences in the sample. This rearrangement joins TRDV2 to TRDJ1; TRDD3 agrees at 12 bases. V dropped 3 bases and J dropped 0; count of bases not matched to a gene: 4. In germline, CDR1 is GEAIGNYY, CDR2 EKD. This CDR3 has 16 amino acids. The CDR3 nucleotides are TGTGCCTGTGACGTACTGGGGGATACCCACACCGATAAACTCATCTTT. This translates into CACDVLGDTHTDKLIF.

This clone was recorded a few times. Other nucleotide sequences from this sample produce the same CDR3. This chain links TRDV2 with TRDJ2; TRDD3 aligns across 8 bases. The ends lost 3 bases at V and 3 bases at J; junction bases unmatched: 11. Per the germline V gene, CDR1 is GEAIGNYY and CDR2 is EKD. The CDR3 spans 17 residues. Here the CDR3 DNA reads TGTGCCTGTGACCCGGTATCTGGGGGAGGGGTGACAGCACAACTCTTCTTT. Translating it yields CACDPVSGGGVTAQLFF.

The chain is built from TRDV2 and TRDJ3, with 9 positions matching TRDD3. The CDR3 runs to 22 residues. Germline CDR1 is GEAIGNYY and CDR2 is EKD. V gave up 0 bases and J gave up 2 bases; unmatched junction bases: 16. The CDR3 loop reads CACDTVPVVLGETPWDTRQMFF. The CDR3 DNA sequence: TGTGCCTGTGACACCGTCCCCGTTGTACTGGGGGAGACGCCCTGGGACACCCGACAGATGTTTTTC.

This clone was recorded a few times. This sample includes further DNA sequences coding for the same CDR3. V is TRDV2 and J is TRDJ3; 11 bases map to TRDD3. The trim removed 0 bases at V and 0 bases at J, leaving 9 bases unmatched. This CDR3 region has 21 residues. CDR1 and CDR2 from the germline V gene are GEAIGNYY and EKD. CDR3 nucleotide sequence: TGTGCCTGTGACACCGTACTGGGGGATATCCGAAGCTCCTGGGACACCCGACAGATGTTTTTC. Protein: CACDTVLGDIRSSWDTRQMFF.

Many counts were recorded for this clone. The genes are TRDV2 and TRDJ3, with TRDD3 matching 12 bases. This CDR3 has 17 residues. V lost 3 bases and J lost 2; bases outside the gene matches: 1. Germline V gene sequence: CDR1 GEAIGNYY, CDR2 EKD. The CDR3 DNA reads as TGTGCCTGTGACGACTGGGGGATACCCTGGGACACCCGACAGATGTTTTTC. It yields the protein CACDDWGIPWDTRQMFF.

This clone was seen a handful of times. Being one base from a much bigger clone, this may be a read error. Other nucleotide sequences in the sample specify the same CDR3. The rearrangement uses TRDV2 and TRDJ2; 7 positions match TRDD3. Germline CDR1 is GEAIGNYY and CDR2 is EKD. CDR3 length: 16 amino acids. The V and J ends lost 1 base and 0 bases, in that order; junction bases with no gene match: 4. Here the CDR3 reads CACDTVGEALTAQLFF. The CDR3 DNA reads TGTGCCTGTGACACGGTGGGGGAAGCTTTGACAGCACAACTCTTCTTT.

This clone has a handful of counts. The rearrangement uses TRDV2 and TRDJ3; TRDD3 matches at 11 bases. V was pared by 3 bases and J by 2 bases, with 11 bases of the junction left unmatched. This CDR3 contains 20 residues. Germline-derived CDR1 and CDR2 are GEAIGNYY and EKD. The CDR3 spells CACDAVLGDNGPWDTRQMFF. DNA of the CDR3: TGTGCCTGTGACGCGGTACTGGGGGATAATGGCCCCTGGGACACCCGACAGATGTTTTTC.

This CDR3 reads CACDSMLGGFWSDKLIF. CDR3 coding DNA: TGTGCCTGTGACTCCATGCTTGGGGGATTTTGGAGCGATAAACTCATCTTT. This sequence joins TRDV2 and TRDJ1; 8 nucleotides agree with TRDD3. Trimming removed 3 bases from V and 4 bases from J; junction bases left unmatched: 15. Germline-derived CDR1 and CDR2 are GEAIGNYY and EKD. CDR3 length equals 17 residues.

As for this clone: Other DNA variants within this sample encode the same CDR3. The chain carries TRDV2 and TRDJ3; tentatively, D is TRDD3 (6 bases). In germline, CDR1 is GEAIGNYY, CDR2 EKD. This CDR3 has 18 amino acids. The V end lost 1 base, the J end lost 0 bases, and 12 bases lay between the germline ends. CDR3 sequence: CACDTGGPLSWDTRQMFF. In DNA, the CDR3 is TGTGCCTGTGACACTGGGGGTCCTCTCTCCTGGGACACCCGACAGATGTTTTTC.

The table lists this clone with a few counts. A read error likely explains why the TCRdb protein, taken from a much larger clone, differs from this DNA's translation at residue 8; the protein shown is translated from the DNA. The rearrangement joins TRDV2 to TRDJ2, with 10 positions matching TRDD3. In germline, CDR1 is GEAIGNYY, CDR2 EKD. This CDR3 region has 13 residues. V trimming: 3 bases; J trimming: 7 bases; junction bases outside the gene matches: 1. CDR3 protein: CACDYWGIAQLFF. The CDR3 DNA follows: TGTGCCTGTGACTACTGGGGGATAGCACAACTCTTCTTT.

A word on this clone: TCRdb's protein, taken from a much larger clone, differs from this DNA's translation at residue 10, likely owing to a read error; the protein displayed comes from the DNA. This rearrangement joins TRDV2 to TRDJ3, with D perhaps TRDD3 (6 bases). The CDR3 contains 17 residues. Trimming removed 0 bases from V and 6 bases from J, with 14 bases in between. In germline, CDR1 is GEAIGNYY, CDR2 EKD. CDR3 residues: CACDTVGGRLDTRQMFF. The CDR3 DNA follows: TGTGCCTGTGACACCGTTGGGGGTCGCTTGGACACCCGACAGATGTTTTTC.

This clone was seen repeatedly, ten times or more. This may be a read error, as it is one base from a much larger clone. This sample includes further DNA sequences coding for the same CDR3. The CDR3, as DNA: TGTGCCTGTGACACCGCTGGGGGACCCTGGGACACCCGACAGATGTTTTTC. Protein sequence: CACDTAGGPWDTRQMFF. The V and J genes are TRDV2 and TRDJ3; 8 nucleotides line up with TRDD3. The V gene's germline CDR1 is GEAIGNYY and CDR2 EKD. V shed 0 bases and J 2 bases; nucleotides not matched to a gene: 2. The CDR3 totals 17 residues.

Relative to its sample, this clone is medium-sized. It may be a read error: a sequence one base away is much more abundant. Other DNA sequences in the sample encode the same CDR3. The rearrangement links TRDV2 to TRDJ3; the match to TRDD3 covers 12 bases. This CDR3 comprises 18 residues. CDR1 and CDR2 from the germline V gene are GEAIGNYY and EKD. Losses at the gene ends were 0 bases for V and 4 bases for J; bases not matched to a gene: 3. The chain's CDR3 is CACDTVLGDTWDTRQMFF. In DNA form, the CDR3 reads TGTGCCTGTGACACCGTACTGGGGGATACTTGGGACACCCGACAGATGTTTTTC.

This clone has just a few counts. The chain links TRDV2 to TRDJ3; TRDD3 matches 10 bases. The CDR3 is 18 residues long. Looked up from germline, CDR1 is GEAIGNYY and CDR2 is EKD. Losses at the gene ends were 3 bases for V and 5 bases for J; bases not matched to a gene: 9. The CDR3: CACDPLLGDSGDTRQMFF. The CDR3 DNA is TGTGCCTGTGACCCCCTACTGGGGGATTCTGGGGACACCCGACAGATGTTTTTC.

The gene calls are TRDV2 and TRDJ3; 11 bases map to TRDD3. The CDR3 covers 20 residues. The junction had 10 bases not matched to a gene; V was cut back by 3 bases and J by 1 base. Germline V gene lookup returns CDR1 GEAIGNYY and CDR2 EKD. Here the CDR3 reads CACDRVGGYGLSWDTRQMFF. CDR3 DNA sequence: TGTGCCTGTGACCGGGTTGGGGGATACGGATTGTCCTGGGACACCCGACAGATGTTTTTC.

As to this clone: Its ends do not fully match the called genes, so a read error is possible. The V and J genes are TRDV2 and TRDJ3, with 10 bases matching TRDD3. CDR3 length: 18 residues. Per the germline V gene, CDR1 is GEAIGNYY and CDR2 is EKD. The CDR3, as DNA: TGTGCCTGTGACCGCTTGGGGGATACCTCCCGGGACACCCGACAGATGTTTTTC. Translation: CACDRLGDTSRDTRQMFF.

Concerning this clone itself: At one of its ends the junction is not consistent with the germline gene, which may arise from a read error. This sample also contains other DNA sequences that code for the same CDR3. Here the CDR3 reads CACDPVLGDTLSWDTRQMFF. CDR3 DNA: TGTGCCTGTGACCCCGTACTGGGGGATACGCTCTCCTGGGACACCCGCCAGATGTTTTTC. The chain has TRDV2 and TRDJ3, with 13 bases aligning to TRDD3. Germline V gene data show CDR1 as GEAIGNYY and CDR2 as EKD. This CDR3 spans 20 amino acids.

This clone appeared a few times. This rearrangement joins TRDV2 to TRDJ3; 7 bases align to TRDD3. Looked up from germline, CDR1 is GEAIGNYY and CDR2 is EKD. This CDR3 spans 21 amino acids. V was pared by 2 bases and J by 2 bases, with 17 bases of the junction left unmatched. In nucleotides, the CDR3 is TGTGCCTGTGACAAAGTACTGGGGAATACGCGAGTCACCTGGGACACCCGACAGATGTTTTTC. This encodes CACDKVLGNTRVTWDTRQMFF.

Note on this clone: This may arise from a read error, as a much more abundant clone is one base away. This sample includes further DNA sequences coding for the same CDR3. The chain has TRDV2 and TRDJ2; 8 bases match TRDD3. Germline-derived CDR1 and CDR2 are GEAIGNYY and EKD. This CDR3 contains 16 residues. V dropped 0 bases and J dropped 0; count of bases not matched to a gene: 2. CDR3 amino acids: CACDTLGDALTAQLFF. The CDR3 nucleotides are TGTGCCTGTGACACCTTGGGGGATGCTTTGACAGCACAACTCTTCTTT.

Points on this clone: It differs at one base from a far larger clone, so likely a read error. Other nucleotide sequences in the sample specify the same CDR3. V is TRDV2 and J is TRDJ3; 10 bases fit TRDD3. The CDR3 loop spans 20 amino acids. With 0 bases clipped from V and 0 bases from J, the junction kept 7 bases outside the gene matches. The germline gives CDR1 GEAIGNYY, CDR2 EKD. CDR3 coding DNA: TGTGCCTGTGACACCGTACGGGGGGATACGCGCTCCTGGGACACCCGACAGATGTTTTTC. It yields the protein CACDTVRGDTRSWDTRQMFF.

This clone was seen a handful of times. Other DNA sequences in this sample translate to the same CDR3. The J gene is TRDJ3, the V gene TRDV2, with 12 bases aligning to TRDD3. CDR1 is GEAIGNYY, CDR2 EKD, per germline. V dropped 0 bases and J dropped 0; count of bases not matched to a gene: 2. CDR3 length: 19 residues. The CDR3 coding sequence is TGTGCCTGTGACACCGCTGGGGGATACGGCTCCTGGGACACCCGACAGATGTTTTTC. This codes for CACDTAGGYGSWDTRQMFF.

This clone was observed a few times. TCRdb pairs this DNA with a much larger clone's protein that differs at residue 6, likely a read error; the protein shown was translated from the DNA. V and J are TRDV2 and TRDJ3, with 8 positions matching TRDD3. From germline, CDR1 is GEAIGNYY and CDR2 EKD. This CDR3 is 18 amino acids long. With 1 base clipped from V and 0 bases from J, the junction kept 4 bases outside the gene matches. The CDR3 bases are TGTGCCTGTGACACTTGGGGATACCGCTCCTGGGACACCCGACAGATGTTTTTC. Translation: CACDTWGYRSWDTRQMFF.

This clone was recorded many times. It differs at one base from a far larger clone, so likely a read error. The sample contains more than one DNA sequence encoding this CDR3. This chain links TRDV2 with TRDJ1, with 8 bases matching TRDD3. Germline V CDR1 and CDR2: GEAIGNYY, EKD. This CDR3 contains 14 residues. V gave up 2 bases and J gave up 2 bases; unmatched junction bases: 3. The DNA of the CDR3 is TGTGCCTGTGACATACTGGGGGGTACCGATAAACTCATCTTT. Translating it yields CACDILGGTDKLIF.

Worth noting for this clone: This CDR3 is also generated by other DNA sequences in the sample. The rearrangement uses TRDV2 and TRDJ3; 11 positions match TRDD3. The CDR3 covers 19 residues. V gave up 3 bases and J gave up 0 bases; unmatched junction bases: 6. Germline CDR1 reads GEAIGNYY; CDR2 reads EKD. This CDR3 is CACDLLLGDISWDTRQMFF. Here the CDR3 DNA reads TGTGCCTGTGACTTACTACTGGGGGATATCTCCTGGGACACCCGACAGATGTTTTTC.